The T cell receptor (beta chain) under discussion was sequenced for a study of T-cell reconstitution after alpha-beta-depleted transplantation in children. The sample holds a few counts of this clonotype. Unique molecular identifiers tagged the TCRbeta library. TCRdb reprocessed the PCR reads via MiXCR and lists one record per CDR3 protein. The data hold hundreds of thousands of distinct CDR3 sequences, with over 15% observed a single time. Germline V gene data show CDR1 as DFQATT and CDR2 as SNEGSKA (reference sequence). V was trimmed by 6 bases and J by 10 bases, leaving 16 bases between them. The CDR3 length is 13 residues.

The chain employs TRBV20-1 and TRBJ1-6; D call uncertain. The sample consisted of PBMCs from the stem cell graft donor, taken from the stem cell graft. This receptor was identified in a human donor who donated a stem cell graft to a child with acute myeloid leukemia. CDR3: CSARQGSLSPLHF. The DNA of the CDR3 is TGCAGTGCCCGACAAGGGAGTTTATCACCCCTCCACTTT.